Detailed here is one T cell receptor (beta chain). These data belong to a study of beta chain features in type 1 diabetes. This CDR3 spans 15 amino acids. Germline CDR1 MGHRA, CDR2 YSYEKL. V was shortened by 4 bases and J by 8 bases, with 17 bases between the two germline ends. Isolated RNA was reverse transcribed in full, so expressed TCRB transcripts were sequenced. The assay was immunoSEQ multiplex PCR, and TCRdb's table has in-frame clones only and misses some. The sample shows roughly 380,000 clones, 15% to 20% of them seen only once. This TCR came from a woman aged 18-30 years in good health. Source material: naive CD4+ T cells from blood. The chain combines TRBV4-1 with TRBJ1-4; D gene unclear. CDR3 residues: CASSPGDLWREKLFF. DNA of the CDR3: TGCGCCAGCAGCCCTGGAGATCTTTGGCGGGAAAAACTGTTTTTT.